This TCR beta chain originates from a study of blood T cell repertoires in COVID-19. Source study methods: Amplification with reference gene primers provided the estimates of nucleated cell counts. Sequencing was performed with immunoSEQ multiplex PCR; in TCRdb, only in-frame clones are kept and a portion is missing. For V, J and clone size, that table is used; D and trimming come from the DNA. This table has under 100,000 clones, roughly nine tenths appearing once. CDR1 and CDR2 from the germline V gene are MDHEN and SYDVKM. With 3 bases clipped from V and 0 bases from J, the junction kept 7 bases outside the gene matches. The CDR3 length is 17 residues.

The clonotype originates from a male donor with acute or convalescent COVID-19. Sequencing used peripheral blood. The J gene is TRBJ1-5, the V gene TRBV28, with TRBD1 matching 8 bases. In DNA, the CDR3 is TGTGCCAGCAGTTTTTGGCAGGGGGCGGATAGCAATCAGCCCCAGCATTTT. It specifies CASSFWQGADSNQPQHF.